Shown below are 12 T cell receptor beta chains from a single sample sequenced in a study of T-cell reconstitution after alpha-beta-depleted transplantation in children. It was with unique molecular identifiers that the TCRbeta library was prepared. MiXCR, applied by TCRdb to the PCR reads, yields one record per CDR3 protein. The sample records some 220,000 distinct CDR3 sequences, under 13% being singletons. The sample here was PBMCs, taken before TCRalphabeta/CD19-depleted stem cell transplant. These receptors were obtained from a child less than two years old with acute myeloid leukemia, due to receive a stem cell transplant.

This clonotype was recorded at least ten times. The J gene is TRBJ2-1, the V gene TRBV11-2; 7 bases line up with TRBD2. The CDR3 sequence is 18 residues long. Trimming cost V 4 bases and J 0 bases; bases outside gene matches: 12. CDR1 and CDR2 (germline): SGHAT, FQNNGV. CDR3 in amino acids: CASSSPWDYPSSYNEQFF. CDR3 bases: TGTGCCAGCAGCTCCCCTTGGGACTATCCTTCCTCCTACAATGAGCAGTTCTTC. Together with reference TRBV11-2 and TRBJ2-1, the CDR3 gives the full variable domain: EAGVAQSPRYKIIEKRQSVAFWCNPISGHATLYWYQQILGQGPKLLIQFQNNGVVDDSQLPKDRFSAERLKGVDSTLKIQPAKLEDSAVYLCASSSPWDYPSSYNEQFFGPGTRLTVL.

This clonotype occurred many times. The V gene is TRBV24-1, the J gene TRBJ2-5, with 7 nucleotides matching TRBD1. Unmatched junction bases numbered 6, after V lost 5 bases and J lost 1 base. Germline values: CDR1 KGHDR, CDR2 SFDVKD. This CDR3 has 15 residues. The CDR3: CATSAPQGFQETQYF. CDR3 nucleotides: TGTGCCACCAGTGCCCCACAGGGGTTCCAAGAGACCCAGTACTTC.

This clonotype was seen a handful of times. The rearrangement uses TRBV20-1 and TRBJ2-7; no clear D. V lost 4 bases, J lost 5 bases, and 9 bases lay in between. The germline V gene encodes CDR1 DFQATT and CDR2 SNEGSKA (reference sequence). This CDR3 is built from 11 residues. CDR3 nucleotide sequence: TGCAGTGCTAATGTCGCGGACGAGCAGTACTTC. Protein product: CSANVADEQYF.

This clonotype was seen ten or more times. The rearrangement links TRBV18 to TRBJ1-5; D unresolved. The ends were cut back, 0 bases at V and 6 bases at J, with 6 bases in the middle. The CDR3 is made up of 13 amino acids. Germline CDR1 is KGHSH and CDR2 is LQKENI. The DNA for the CDR3 is TGTGCCAGCTCACCACCGGGTGGTCAGCCCCAGCATTTT. Translating gives CASSPPGGQPQHF. Using reference TRBV18 and TRBJ1-5 for the parts outside the CDR3, the full variable domain is NAGVMQNPRHLVRRRGQEARLRCSPMKGHSHVYWYRQLPEEGLKFMVYLQKENIIDESGMPKERFSAEFPKEGPSILRIQQVVRGDSAAYFCASSPPGGQPQHFGDGTRLSIL.

There are many counts of this clonotype. The chain uses TRBV7-8 and TRBJ2-3; the D gene is possibly TRBD2 (5 bases). The germline V and J ends were trimmed by 1 base and 3 bases, with 8 bases remaining between them. The germline V gene encodes CDR1 SGHVS and CDR2 FQNEAQ. The CDR3 runs to 14 residues. As DNA, the CDR3 is TGTGCCAGCAGCTTAGGGCCGGGAACAGATACGCAGTATTTT. Translation gives CASSLGPGTDTQYF.

There are many counts of this clonotype. The chain couples TRBV5-5 to TRBJ2-6; D unclear. The CDR3 extends over 14 amino acids. Trimming pared 6 bases from V and 1 base from J, leaving 8 bases between. CDR1 and CDR2 from the germline V gene are SGHKS and YYEKEE (reference sequence). CDR3 DNA: TGTGCCAGCACCCGACCTTCTGGGGCCAACGTCCTGACTTTC. Residues: CASTRPSGANVLTF.

This clonotype was counted at least ten times. CDR3 amino acids: CSVPTPGGPQHF. DNA for the CDR3: TGCAGTGTACCCACCCCGGGAGGGCCCCAGCATTTT. The J gene is TRBJ1-5, the V gene TRBV20-1; D gene ambiguous. In germline, CDR1 is DFQATT, CDR2 SNEGSKA (reference sequence). The ends were cut back, 7 bases at V and 9 bases at J, with 16 bases in the middle. The CDR3 has 12 amino acids.

In its sample, this clonotype was seen many times. The V call is TRBV5-5, the J call TRBJ1-6; 7 positions match TRBD1. This CDR3 has 15 residues. V shed 0 bases, J shed 14 bases, and the junction held 11 bases outside the gene matches. Germline CDR1 reads SGHKS; CDR2 reads YYEKEE (reference sequence). In DNA, the CDR3 is TGTGCCAGCAGCTTGGCGGGACAGAGGAGTGGGGCCCTCCACTTT. It yields the protein CASSLAGQRSGALHF.

Ten or more counts support this clonotype. CDR3 in DNA: TGTGCCTGGGGTGAATCTAGTGAAACGCAGTATTTT. Protein sequence: CAWGESSETQYF. The chain recombines TRBV30 with TRBJ2-3, with D uncertain. The CDR3 is 12 amino acids. The germline CDR1 and CDR2 sequences are GTSNPN and SVGIG (reference sequence). V was cut by 5 bases and J by 9 bases, with 15 bases left in between.

In its sample, this clonotype was seen many times. The genes are TRBV5-1 and TRBJ1-1; D is undetermined. CDR3 length equals 13 residues. V lost 1 base and J lost 4, with 8 bases in between. The germline V gene encodes CDR1 SGHRS and CDR2 YFSETQ. CDR3 sequence: CASSLQEATEAFF. CDR3 coding DNA: TGCGCCAGCAGCTTGCAGGAGGCCACTGAAGCTTTCTTT.

This clonotype was recorded at least ten times. This chain joins TRBV5-1 and TRBJ1-1; D uncertain. Germline CDR1 reads SGHRS; CDR2 reads YFSETQ. V was pared by 0 bases and J by 4 bases, with 4 bases between. This CDR3 contains 12 residues. CDR3 protein: CASSLVGTEAFF. CDR3 sequence (DNA): TGCGCCAGCAGCTTGGTCGGCACTGAAGCTTTCTTT.

V and J are TRBV11-2 and TRBJ2-4; D is ambiguous. Looked up from germline, CDR1 is SGHAT and CDR2 is FQNNGV. Trimming stripped 4 bases from V and 4 bases from J, with 8 bases between. The CDR3 sequence is 13 residues long. CDR3 sequence: CASSYDWKNIQYF. The CDR3 DNA is TGTGCCAGCAGCTATGACTGGAAAAACATTCAGTACTTC.